This TCR beta chain was obtained from a study of T cells after yellow fever vaccination. Study-level information: Some fractions had low cell numbers, and these were prepared with SMART-Seq v4 Ultra Low Input. The study, taken as a whole, reports: Bulk-population clonotypes that are abundant could appear as contaminants in FACS-sorted repertoires.

UMIs and a universal primer site were added when TCR cDNA was made by 5'RACE template switching. In TCRdb, the 5' RACE reads were re-called with MiXCR into one record per CDR3 protein. The sample has about 210,000 distinct CDR3 sequences; around 6.7% are singletons. Trimming removed 7 bases from V and 5 bases from J; junction bases left unmatched: 7. The CDR3 runs to 13 residues. Germline CDR1 and CDR2: SQVTM and ANQGSEA. This clonotype was seen many times. Its antigen is currently unknown. J is TRBJ2-2 and V is TRBV29-1; 7 nucleotides agree with TRBD1. The clonotype originates from a man aged 25-45 years who received the YFV17D yellow fever vaccine. The sequencing used CD4+ T cells sorted from PBMCs, collected on the day of the yellow fever booster vaccination. CDR3 sequence (DNA): TGCAGCGCTTCTTACAGGGGAACCGGGGAGCTGTTTTTT. Protein sequence: CSASYRGTGELFF.